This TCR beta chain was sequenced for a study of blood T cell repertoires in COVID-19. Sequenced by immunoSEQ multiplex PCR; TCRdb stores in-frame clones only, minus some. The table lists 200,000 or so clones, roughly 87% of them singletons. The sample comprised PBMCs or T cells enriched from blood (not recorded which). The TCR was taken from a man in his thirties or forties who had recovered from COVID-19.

CDR3 nucleotides: TGCGCCAGCAGCCTATCGGACAGCCCTGCGTATGGCTACACCTTC. Its translation: CASSLSDSPAYGYTF. V is TRBV5-1 and J is TRBJ1-2, with a tentative D call TRBD1 (6 bases). Germline V gene data show CDR1 as SGHRS and CDR2 as YFSETQ. The CDR3 loop spans 15 amino acids. Between the trimmed V and J ends, which lost 4 bases and 5 bases, there was a span of 18 bases.